The following is a T cell receptor (beta chain) sequence with its context. Antigen unknown. Participants comprised healthy donors of bone marrow. The study ran its PCR with 60 Vbeta and 13 Jbeta primers. Clones were read by immunoSEQ multiplex PCR, and TCRdb kept only the in-frame ones, dropping some. The sample gives 150,000 to 200,000 clones, around 80% of which show up once; approximately 0.7% is in the top ten. Germline CDR1 reads ENHRY; CDR2 reads SYGVKD. The junction had 4 bases not matched to a gene; V was cut back by 7 bases and J by 7 bases. The CDR3 runs 12 residues. This entry comes from a study of cytomegalovirus exposure and HLA in healthy donors. General study points: Researchers left out some V segments, among them TRBV6-2 and TRBV6-3, as indistinguishable. The study reported that TCR beta sequences accurately predicted HLA-A and HLA-B alleles in most subjects.

J is TRBJ2-1 and V is TRBV10-3; 7 positions agree with TRBD1. The sequencing input was PBMCs. This TCR came from a woman in her thirties or forties in good health and CMV-seronegative. The CDR3 reads CAINFRGNEQFF. CDR3 DNA: TGTGCCATCAACTTCAGGGGGAATGAGCAGTTCTTC.